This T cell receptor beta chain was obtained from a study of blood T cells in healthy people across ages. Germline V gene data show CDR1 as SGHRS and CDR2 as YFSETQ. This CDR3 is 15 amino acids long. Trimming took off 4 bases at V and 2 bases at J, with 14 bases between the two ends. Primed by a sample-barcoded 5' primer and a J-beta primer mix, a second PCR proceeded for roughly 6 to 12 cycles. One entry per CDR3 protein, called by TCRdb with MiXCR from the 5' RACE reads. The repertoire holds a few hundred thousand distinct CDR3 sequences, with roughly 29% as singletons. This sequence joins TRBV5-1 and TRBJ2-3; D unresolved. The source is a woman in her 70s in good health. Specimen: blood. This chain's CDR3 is CASSLSSGHTDTQYF. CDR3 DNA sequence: TGCGCCAGCAGCCTGAGCAGTGGTCACACAGATACGCAGTATTTT.